This T cell receptor (beta chain) was captured in a study of blood T cell repertoires in COVID-19. The CDR3 extends over 11 amino acids. The germline V gene has CDR1 SNHLY and CDR2 FYNNEI. Trimming cost V 8 bases and J 3 bases, with 7 bases left between them. Sequencing was performed with immunoSEQ multiplex PCR; in TCRdb, only in-frame clones are kept and a portion is missing. The sample lists roughly 46,000 clones, around four fifths occurring once. Material for sequencing was peripheral blood. The receptor was isolated from a man aged 55 to 70 with active COVID-19. This chain uses TRBV2 with TRBJ2-5; TRBD2 might be the D (6 bases). CDR3 bases: TGTGCCAGCGTAGCGGAAGAGACCCAGTACTTC. Translated: CASVAEETQYF.